Reported below is one TCR beta chain. This clonotype was seen only a few times. No cognate antigen has been identified for it. Base qualities are not at hand, and no much larger clone is one base apart. This sample is part of a study of blood T cells in healthy people across ages (dated by TCRdb to between 2014 and 2017). In terms of the full investigation: Template switching captured roughly one uniquely barcoded TCR beta cDNA molecule per two T cells in model experiments. The study measured age-related changes in TCR beta repertoire diversity using deep sequencing normalized with unique cDNA molecular identifiers. The donors were divided into four age groups: young (average around 16 years), middle-aged (about 40), aged (approximately 62) and long-lived (nearly 85). To avoid experimental bias, donors of different ages were spread randomly across the sequencing lanes. For two donors (one aged 18 to 30 and one aged 80 or older), the study analyzed two additional independent replicas of 1 million unique cDNA reads from the same blood draw.

Including the terminal cysteine and phenylalanine, the CDR3 comprises 14 residues. Just CDR3 DNA is preserved here, 42 bases in frame from base 1. CDR1 and CDR2, per the germline V gene, are SGHTA and FQGNSA. For this chain, trimming is 5 bases at the V end and 9 bases at the J end, and the number of junction bases without a gene match is 9. On the study overall, not on this receptor specifically: Observed TCR beta diversity per million T cells fell roughly linearly with age, and a significant reduction was already apparent by age roughly 40. Estimates of total diversity based on one million sequenced T cells were regarded as lower bounds and as underestimates. Conclusive comparison of naive and antigen-experienced compartments was prevented by the profiling of bulk unsorted PBMCs. Because donor CMV infection status was unknown, age-related changes in expanded clonotypes were potentially confounded. A strong correlation was found between observed TCR beta diversity and the percentage of naive T cells measured by flow cytometry. Compared with the aged group, the long-lived group had more naive CD4+ T cells, fewer expanded clones and increased TCR diversity, a pattern suggesting age selection.

The roughly 42 donors, aged about 6 to 95 years, were systemically healthy Caucasian individuals from Russia. Around 9.7 milliliters of peripheral blood were collected from each donor into EDTA-treated Vacutainer tubes. PBMCs were isolated by Ficoll-Paque density-gradient centrifugation, with at least 6 million obtained per sample. Total RNA was extracted from PBMCs with Trizol reagent, with at least 6 micrograms obtained per sample. For every donor, flow cytometry on a PBMC aliquot measured the percentage of naive CD45RAhigh/CD27high T cells. Library generation was performed with 5' RACE. The reads were generated on an Illumina HiSeq 2500. A second PCR of about 6 to 12 cycles was performed with a sample-barcoded 5' primer and a J-beta primer mix. Each TCR beta cDNA molecule received a unique molecular identifier from a template-switch 5' adaptor carrying 12 random nucleotides. At least 2.5 million CDR3-containing paired-end reads were obtained from each sample. All of the RNA was converted into first-strand cDNA using the Mint cDNA synthesis kit, with a TRBC-specific oligonucleotide serving as the primer. All cDNA was treated with uracil-DNA glycosylase and then went through a first 18-cycle PCR with the universal primers M1SS and BC2_uni_R. Per the original workflow: Each sample was normalized by randomly selecting 1 million high-quality reads, each carrying a distinct molecular identifier. Instead of being binned into consensus sequences, reads with shared molecular identifiers were discarded. MiTCR, set to a Q25 quality threshold and the strictest error-elimination algorithm, was used for CDR3 identification, clonotype clustering and error correction. A nonparametric unseen species model with Euler transformation was used to estimate a lower bound on total TCR beta diversity. Starting from the raw public reads, TCRdb applied fastp trimming at Q25, assembled clones with MiXCR and retained in-frame beta chains. Under each unique CDR3 protein, matching rows form one entry showing the most common genes and DNA. The V and J calls follow TCRdb's processing rather than the paper's. Across this sample there are roughly 500,000 distinct CDR3 sequences, with approximately 25% seen only once. About 18% of the sample belongs to the ten largest clones.

This receptor was identified in a woman between 65 and 79 years old in good health. Rearrangement joined TRBV7-2 to TRBJ1-5; 8 bases in between match TRBD1. Input material: blood. The bases read TGTGCCAGCAGCCAACTGACAGGGGATGGGCCCCAGCATTTT. It specifies CASSQLTGDGPQHF.